These 26 T cell receptor beta chains were sequenced from one sample in a study of T cells in localized non-small cell lung cancer. The data were produced by immunoSEQ multiplex PCR, yet TCRdb's version contains in-frame clones alone and is incomplete. This table holds around 3,000 clones, around 32% found once. Material: lung tumor tissue, obtained before any cancer treatment. Every receptor here comes from a man between 40 and 75 years old with stage III lung adenocarcinoma.

This clone showed up just a few times. The J gene is TRBJ2-3, the V gene TRBV6-8; possible D gene TRBD2, 5 bases. Looked up from germline, CDR1 is MNHGY and CDR2 is SAAAGT. V was trimmed by 0 bases and J by 6 bases, leaving 7 bases between them. This CDR3 contains 13 residues. The CDR3 DNA reads TGTGCCAGCAGTTACTCGAGGGAGGATACGCAGTATTTT. Residues: CASSYSREDTQYF.

There are a few counts of this clone. The rearrangement links TRBV11-3 to TRBJ2-3, with D perhaps TRBD1 or TRBD2 (5 bases each). This CDR3 has 17 residues. V lost 6 bases to trimming and J lost 4 bases, with 23 bases between them. Per germline, CDR1 SGHNT and CDR2 YENEEA. This CDR3 is CASRDNGQGRIADTQYF. The CDR3 nucleotides are TGTGCCAGCAGAGACAATGGTCAGGGACGGATCGCAGATACGCAGTATTTT.

This chain uses TRBV6-8 with TRBJ1-5; possible D gene TRBD1, 6 bases. The length of the CDR3 is 14 residues. From germline, CDR1 is MNHGY and CDR2 SAAAGT. V was clipped by 6 bases and J by 2 bases, with 11 bases between them. CDR3 sequence: CASRRGGGNQPQHF. DNA of the CDR3: TGTGCCAGCAGGAGGGGGGGTGGCAATCAGCCCCAGCATTTT.

Only a few counts were recorded for this clone. The rearrangement links TRBV9 to TRBJ1-2; no clear D. The CDR3 spans 14 residues. Germline CDR1 and CDR2: SGDLS and YYNGEE. V lost 4 bases to trimming and J lost 4 bases, with 14 bases between them. For the CDR3, the DNA is TGTGCCAGCAGCCCAGCCTCGACTCCCTATGGCTACACCTTC. Protein sequence: CASSPASTPYGYTF. The variable domain in full, with the rest retrieved from reference TRBV9 and TRBJ1-2, is DSGVTQTPKHLITATGQRVTLRCSPRSGDLSVYWYQQSLDQGLQFLIQYYNGEERAKGNILERFSAQQFPDLHSELNLSSLELGDSALYFCASSPASTPYGYTFGSGTRLTVV.

Here the CDR3 reads CASSYSGSEQYV. CDR3 coding DNA: TGTGCCAGCAGTTACTCCGGGAGCGAGCAGTACGTC. The chain has TRBV6-8 and TRBJ2-7, with D perhaps matching TRBD2 (6 bases). The CDR3 runs to 12 residues. The germline gives CDR1 MNHGY, CDR2 SAAAGT. Trimming pared 0 bases from V and 6 bases from J, leaving 6 bases between.

This chain links TRBV18 with TRBJ2-1; 7 bases are a match to TRBD1. CDR3 size: 15 residues. Germline trimming cut 4 bases from V and 5 bases from J; bases unmatched to any gene: 8. CDR1 is KGHSH and CDR2 is LQKENI in the germline V gene. In nucleotides, the CDR3 is TGTGCCAGCTCACTTCGGACAGGCATAGACAATGAGCAGTTCTTC. This sequence encodes CASSLRTGIDNEQFF.

By share, this clone counts as medium-sized. The V gene is TRBV11-3, the J gene TRBJ2-7, with TRBD1 as a possible D gene (6 bases). The V gene lost 2 bases and the J gene lost 0 bases, with 11 bases spanning the gap. CDR1 and CDR2 (germline): SGHNT, YENEEA. The CDR3 spans 15 residues. The CDR3 loop is CASSLLQGPSYEQYV. In DNA form, the CDR3 reads TGTGCCAGCAGCTTACTGCAGGGGCCCTCCTACGAGCAGTACGTC.

This chain connects TRBV11-3 to TRBJ1-4, with TRBD1 matching over 9 bases. J gave up 8 bases and V 3 bases, and 4 bases lay outside the gene matches. Per germline, CDR1 SGHNT and CDR2 YENEEA. CDR3 size: 14 residues. The CDR3 nucleotides are TGTGCCAGCAGCTTGGTAGGGACAGGGGAAAAACTGTTTTTT. Amino acid sequence: CASSLVGTGEKLFF.

This clone was seen only a few times. The chain combines TRBV2 with TRBJ2-1, with TRBD2 identical over 8 bases. Germline CDR1 is SNHLY and CDR2 is FYNNEI. There are 16 residues in the CDR3. V was pared by 6 bases and J by 6 bases, with 13 bases of the junction left unmatched. CDR3 in DNA: TGTGCCAGCAGAAGGATGTCGGGAGGGAATTCCAATGAGCAGTTCTTC. As protein: CASRRMSGGNSNEQFF.

J is TRBJ2-1 and V is TRBV14, with 7 bases lining up with TRBD2. J was trimmed by 7 bases and V by 2 bases; bases with no gene match: 5. Germline V gives CDR1 SGHDN, CDR2 FVKESK. The CDR3 extends over 14 amino acids. CDR3 bases: TGTGCCAGCAGCCAATGGGAGGGCAAGAATGAGCAGTTCTTC. It is translated as CASSQWEGKNEQFF.

This clone was observed a single time. V is TRBV19 and J is TRBJ2-3; D ambiguous. The CDR3 is 12 amino acids. Germline loops: CDR1 LNHDA, CDR2 SQIVND (reference sequence). V was pared by 6 bases and J by 0 bases, with 4 bases between. The CDR3 is CASSPSTDTQYF. The CDR3 DNA reads as TGTGCCAGTAGCCCTAGCACAGATACGCAGTATTTT.

This clone was observed a few times. Germline is not matched at one junction end, which may reflect a read error. This chain links TRBV6-8 with TRBJ2-6; 9 nucleotides align to TRBD1. This CDR3 spans 17 amino acids. The V gene's germline CDR1 is MNHGY and CDR2 SAAAGT. CDR3 sequence reads: CAISVGGQGSGANVLTF. The CDR3 coding sequence is TGTGCCATCAGTGTTGGGGGACAGGGATCTGGGGCCAACGTCCTGACTTTC.

The gene calls are TRBV19 and TRBJ1-2; 7 nucleotides match TRBD1. This CDR3 region has 14 residues. V trimming: 1 base; J trimming: 4 bases; junction bases outside the gene matches: 3. In germline, CDR1 is LNHDA, CDR2 SQIVND (reference sequence). CDR3 bases: TGTGCCAGTAGTATAGGGAGACAGGGCTATGGCTACACCTTC. This codes for CASSIGRQGYGYTF.

This clone showed up just a few times. The rearrangement uses TRBV9 and TRBJ1-6; D gene ambiguous. The V end lost 5 bases, the J end lost 4 bases, and 13 bases lay between the germline ends. The germline V gene encodes CDR1 SGDLS and CDR2 YYNGEE. The CDR3 loop spans 15 amino acids. CDR3: CASSYRGIYNSPLHF. As DNA, the CDR3 is TGTGCCAGCAGTTACCGTGGGATTTATAATTCACCCCTCCACTTT.

The chain combines TRBV9 with TRBJ1-2; maybe TRBD1 (5 bases). Germline CDR1 is SGDLS and CDR2 is YYNGEE. V was trimmed by 6 bases and J by 3 bases, leaving 9 bases between them. The length of the CDR3 is 12 residues. The CDR3 DNA is TGTGCCAGCACCGCAGGGTACTATGGCTACACCTTC. Its translation is CASTAGYYGYTF. The full variable domain, with the rest looked up from reference TRBV9 and TRBJ1-2, is DSGVTQTPKHLITATGQRVTLRCSPRSGDLSVYWYQQSLDQGLQFLIQYYNGEERAKGNILERFSAQQFPDLHSELNLSSLELGDSALYFCASTAGYYGYTFGSGTRLTVV.

The chain uses TRBV29-1 and TRBJ2-1, with 11 bases that match TRBD2. The CDR3 sequence is 14 residues long. Per germline, CDR1 SQVTM and CDR2 ANQGSEA. V gave up 4 bases and J gave up 6 bases; unmatched junction bases: 5. This chain's CDR3 is CSVGEGTSGNEQFF. The CDR3 DNA sequence: TGCAGCGTTGGGGAAGGGACTAGCGGCAATGAGCAGTTCTTC.

V and J are TRBV10-2 and TRBJ2-7; D is tentatively TRBD1 or TRBD2 (7 bases each). With 6 bases removed from V and 0 bases from J, the gap between germline ends came to 18 bases. There are 16 residues in the CDR3. CDR1 and CDR2 from the germline V gene are WSHSY and SAAADI. The CDR3 here is CASRPSGGQLSYEQYF. The CDR3 bases are TGCGCCAGCAGGCCCTCGGGGGGACAGCTCTCCTACGAGCAGTACTTC.

This chain joins TRBV19 and TRBJ1-5; tentatively, D is TRBD1 (6 bases). Germline loops: CDR1 LNHDA, CDR2 SQIVND (reference sequence). The CDR3 is 17 amino acids. Trimming pared 1 base from V and 5 bases from J, leaving 18 bases between. The CDR3 is CASSIGTGFGEDQPQHF. The CDR3 region has the DNA TGTGCCAGTAGTATAGGAACAGGGTTTGGTGAGGATCAGCCCCAGCATTTT.

This clone was picked up a small number of times. The rearrangement links TRBV28 to TRBJ1-2; D remains unclear. Trimming shortened V by 2 bases and J by 7 bases, and 11 bases separated the two germline ends. The CDR3 sequence is 13 residues long. Germline CDR1 is MDHEN and CDR2 is SYDVKM. CDR3 in DNA: TGTGCCAGCAGTTTAAGGACGCTCGGTGGCTACACCTTC. This sequence encodes CASSLRTLGGYTF.

The CDR3 DNA sequence: TGTGCCAGCAGTCGCCCCACGGGGAACACTGAAGCTTTCTTT. Translating gives CASSRPTGNTEAFF. The rearrangement uses TRBV28 and TRBJ1-1; D is unclear. This CDR3 is built from 14 residues. V was trimmed by 5 bases and J by 1 base, leaving 11 bases between them. Per germline, CDR1 MDHEN and CDR2 SYDVKM.

This clone was seen more than once but under ten times. This sequence joins TRBV5-1 and TRBJ1-6; a weak D match, TRBD1 (6 bases). CDR1 is SGHRS and CDR2 is YFSETQ in the germline V gene. The germline V and J ends were trimmed by 6 bases and 9 bases, with 19 bases remaining between them. There are 15 residues in the CDR3. DNA for the CDR3: TGCGCCAGCACCATTTCAGACAGGTACCGTTCACCCCTCCACTTT. The encoded protein is CASTISDRYRSPLHF.

This clone was picked up a small number of times. The V call is TRBV5-1, the J call TRBJ2-3; 7 bases line up with TRBD1. The V gene end was trimmed by 1 base and the J gene end by 3 bases; junction bases not matched to a gene: 5. CDR1 and CDR2 (germline): SGHRS, YFSETQ. CDR3 length equals 15 residues. CDR3 loop: CASSLNQGETDTQYF. The DNA for the CDR3 is TGCGCCAGCAGCTTGAACCAGGGGGAGACAGATACGCAGTATTTT. Complete variable domain (other parts from reference TRBV5-1 and TRBJ2-3): KAGVTQTPRYLIKTRGQQVTLSCSPISGHRSVSWYQQTPGQGLQFLFEYFSETQRNKGNFPGRFSGRQFSNSRSEMNVSTLELGDSALYLCASSLNQGETDTQYFGPGTRLTVL.

This clone was seen a handful of times. The rearrangement links TRBV11-3 to TRBJ1-4; 11 nucleotides line up with TRBD1. V gave up 5 bases and J gave up 6 bases; unmatched junction bases: 5. This CDR3 spans 15 amino acids. The germline V gene encodes CDR1 SGHNT and CDR2 YENEEA. DNA of the CDR3: TGTGCCAGCAGCCCGGGGGACAGGGGGTATGAAAAACTGTTTTTT. It codes for CASSPGDRGYEKLFF.

This clone was picked up a small number of times. The V gene is TRBV6-1, the J gene TRBJ1-6; D not resolved. The V end lost 1 base, the J end lost 7 bases, and 8 bases lay between the germline ends. Germline V gives CDR1 MNHNS, CDR2 SASEGT. This CDR3 is built from 14 residues. The CDR3 here is CASSEVVLNSPLHF. The CDR3 region has the DNA TGTGCCAGCAGTGAAGTCGTGCTCAATTCACCCCTCCACTTT.

The rearrangement links TRBV6-8 to TRBJ1-3, with 9 nucleotides matching TRBD1. Trimming at V came to 5 bases and at J to 4 bases, leaving 3 bases not matched to a gene. This CDR3 region has 14 residues. Looked up from germline, CDR1 is MNHGY and CDR2 is SAAAGT. The CDR3 region has the DNA TGTGCCAGCAGTATCGGACAGGGGGGAAACACCATATATTTT. It is translated as CASSIGQGGNTIYF.

In nucleotides, the CDR3 is TGTGCCACCAGCAGAGATCTCGAGGGTTTGGCGCAGTATTTT. Encoded protein: CATSRDLEGLAQYF. The V call is TRBV15, the J call TRBJ2-3, with D possibly TRBD2 on 5 matching bases. This CDR3 spans 14 amino acids. CDR1 is LNHNV, CDR2 YYDKDF, per germline (reference sequence). V was clipped by 0 bases and J by 10 bases, with 14 bases between them.